Below, 18 T cell receptor beta chains from the same sample are listed, as sequenced in a study of shared clonotypes between healthy human individuals (dated by TCRdb to about 2020). Library method: the immunoSEQ multiplex PCR assay. Sourced from immuneACCESS, this table was stored by TCRdb with only in-frame sequences that have V and J called. A share of the clones is absent; for the studies checked, an unresolved V gene accounts for under half, and the remainder has no known explanation. The sample yields some 1.4 million clones; approximately 96% were counted once. 1% to 1.5% of the sample goes to the ten largest clones. Sequenced material: naive CD4+ T cells sorted from blood. What the cell subset or site label conveys for this sample: CD45RA+ positively selected. The receptor source for this set is a man aged 30 to 39 in good health.

The chain employs TRBV6-5 and TRBJ1-1; D perhaps matches TRBD1 (5 bases). The ends were cut back, 2 bases at V and 13 bases at J, with 17 bases in the middle. The CDR3 runs to 13 residues. CDR1 MNHEY and CDR2 SVGAGI come from the germline V gene. In DNA, the CDR3 is TGTGCCAGCAGTTACCCCTTAGAGGGGTCTGTTTTCTTT. The encoded protein is CASSYPLEGSVFF.

The chain is built from TRBV9 and TRBJ2-1; D call uncertain. Trimming pared 0 bases from V and 7 bases from J, leaving 8 bases between. CDR1 SGDLS and CDR2 YYNGEE come from the germline V gene. This CDR3 comprises 13 residues. CDR3 protein: CASSVATMNEQFF. Written as DNA, the CDR3 is TGTGCCAGCAGCGTAGCTACTATGAATGAGCAGTTCTTC.

The chain combines TRBV10-3 with TRBJ1-2; 9 nucleotides agree with TRBD1. Germline values: CDR1 ENHRY, CDR2 SYGVKD. V lost 6 bases and J lost 1; bases outside the gene matches: 6. This CDR3 has 15 amino acids. The CDR3 nucleotides read TGTGCCATCAGCATGGGACAGGGTGGTAACTATGGCTACACCTTC. Amino acids: CAISMGQGGNYGYTF.

V and J are TRBV28 and TRBJ1-4; 8 bases agree with TRBD1. Looked up from germline, CDR1 is MDHEN and CDR2 is SYDVKM. CDR3 size: 14 residues. Trimming took 5 bases from V and 10 from J; bases not matched to a gene: 9. The CDR3 sequence is CASSLPGQGGKLFF. As DNA, the CDR3 is TGTGCCAGCAGTCTCCCCGGACAGGGAGGAAAACTGTTTTTT.

Points on this clone: Other DNA sequences of this sample code for an identical CDR3. This sequence joins TRBV6-1 and TRBJ2-7, with D perhaps being TRBD1 or TRBD2 (6 bases each). The germline V gene has CDR1 MNHNS and CDR2 SASEGT. V shed 2 bases and J shed 4 bases, with 9 bases lying between them. The CDR3 length is 13 residues. This CDR3 is CASSETGRYEQYF. The CDR3 nucleotides are TGTGCCAGCAGTGAAACAGGGAGGTACGAGCAGTACTTC.

The gene calls are TRBV6-1 and TRBJ1-5, with no clear D. CDR1 and CDR2 (germline): MNHNS, SASEGT. The V gene lost 2 bases and the J gene lost 0 bases, with 8 bases spanning the gap. The CDR3 totals 15 residues. The DNA for the CDR3 is TGTGCCAGCAGTGAAAGAGGAGTTAGCAATCAGCCCCAGCATTTT. Protein sequence: CASSERGVSNQPQHF.

The chain joins TRBV9 to TRBJ2-3; 7 bases fit TRBD2. With 0 bases clipped from V and 2 bases from J, the junction kept 12 bases outside the gene matches. This CDR3 contains 18 residues. Germline V gives CDR1 SGDLS, CDR2 YYNGEE. This chain's CDR3 is CASSVEGRASGDTDTQYF. DNA of the CDR3: TGTGCCAGCAGCGTAGAGGGGAGGGCTAGCGGAGACACAGATACGCAGTATTTT. The full variable domain, rest sourced from reference TRBV9 and TRBJ2-3, is DSGVTQTPKHLITATGQRVTLRCSPRSGDLSVYWYQQSLDQGLQFLIQYYNGEERAKGNILERFSAQQFPDLHSELNLSSLELGDSALYFCASSVEGRASGDTDTQYFGPGTRLTVL.

This clone appeared once. The chain links TRBV7-9 to TRBJ1-3, with D hard to call. The CDR3 covers 15 residues. In germline, CDR1 is SEHNR, CDR2 FQNEAQ (reference sequence). The V gene lost 4 bases and the J gene lost 5 bases, with 15 bases spanning the gap. The DNA for the CDR3 is TGTGCCAGCAGCTATCATGACGGTCAGAGAAACACCATATATTTT. This sequence encodes CASSYHDGQRNTIYF.

The chain carries TRBV23-1 and TRBJ1-3, with D tentatively TRBD1 (6 bases). TRBV23-1 is identified as an open reading frame with a role that is uncertain. CDR3 length: 15 amino acids. Trimming cost V 2 bases and J 0 bases, with 8 bases left between them. The CDR3 coding sequence is TGCGCCAGCAGTCAAAGGGGGGACTCTGGAAACACCATATATTTT. It specifies CASSQRGDSGNTIYF.

A single count supports this clone. The CDR3, as DNA: TGTGCCAGTAGAGGGCTAGCAGCGAACAATGAGCAGTTCTTC. Protein: CASRGLAANNEQFF. The chain recombines TRBV19 with TRBJ2-1; D is perhaps TRBD2 (5 bases). Germline V gene lookup returns CDR1 LNHDA and CDR2 SQIVND (reference sequence). V lost 6 bases to trimming and J lost 5 bases, with 14 bases between them. This CDR3 is 14 amino acids long.

The chain carries TRBV28 and TRBJ2-7; possibly TRBD1 or TRBD2 for D (6 bases each). CDR1 and CDR2 (germline): MDHEN, SYDVKM. V dropped 3 bases and J dropped 2 bases, with 14 bases sitting between them. The CDR3 is 15 residues long. Written as DNA, the CDR3 is TGTGCCAGCAGTTTCCTTCCGGGGGCGACCTACGAGCAGTACTTC. Translated, it gives CASSFLPGATYEQYF. The full variable domain, completed using reference TRBV28 and TRBJ2-7, is DVKVTQSSRYLVKRTGEKVFLECVQDMDHENMFWYRQDPGLGLRLIYFSYDVKMKEKGDIPEGYSVSREKKERFSLILESASTNQTSMYLCASSFLPGATYEQYFGPGTRLTVT.

The CDR3 DNA reads as TGTGCCACCACGGGACTAGCGGTATCTAGCTCCTACAATGAGCAGTTCTTC. Translation: CATTGLAVSSSYNEQFF. This chain uses TRBV25-1 with TRBJ2-1, with 11 bases aligning to TRBD2. V dropped 10 bases and J dropped 0; count of bases not matched to a gene: 11. Germline V gives CDR1 MGHDK, CDR2 SYGVNS. The CDR3 covers 17 residues. Variable domain in full (rest from reference TRBV25-1 and TRBJ2-1): EADIYQTPRYLVIGTGKKITLECSQTMGHDKMYWYQQDPGMELHLIHYSYGVNSTEKGDLSSESTVSRIRTEHFPLTLESARPSHTSQYLCATTGLAVSSSYNEQFFGPGTRLTVL.

The CDR3 is CASSMVDKGPEKLFF. CDR3 DNA: TGTGCCAGCAGTATGGTCGACAAGGGGCCTGAAAAACTGTTTTTT. The chain combines TRBV5-4 with TRBJ1-4; maybe TRBD1 (5 bases). V was trimmed by 5 bases and J by 7 bases, leaving 18 bases between them. Germline V CDR1 and CDR2: SGHNT, YYREEE (reference sequence). The CDR3 covers 15 residues. Drawing the rest from reference TRBV5-4 and TRBJ1-4, the complete variable domain is ETGVTQSPTHLIKTRGQQVTLRCSSQSGHNTVSWYQQALGQGPQFIFQYYREEENGRGNFPPRFSGLQFPNYSSELNVNALELDDSALYLCASSMVDKGPEKLFFGSGTQLSVL.

The V and J genes are TRBV6-6 and TRBJ2-7; 7 nucleotides line up with TRBD1. V dropped 6 bases and J dropped 2; count of bases not matched to a gene: 7. There are 14 residues in the CDR3. CDR1 is MNHNY and CDR2 is SVGAGI in the germline V gene (reference sequence). The CDR3 reads CASRNRQGTYEQYF. The CDR3 coding sequence is TGTGCCAGCAGGAATCGACAGGGTACCTACGAGCAGTACTTC.

V gene TRBV5-6 combines with J gene TRBJ2-1, with a tentative D call TRBD2 (7 bases). V was clipped by 1 base and J by 7 bases, with 21 bases between them. Germline lookup yields CDR1 SGHDT and CDR2 YYEEEE. The CDR3 extends over 17 amino acids. The CDR3 DNA reads TGTGCCAGCAGCTTGACGGTCGGGGGGCCTCCTACAAATGAGCAGTTCTTC. This encodes CASSLTVGGPPTNEQFF. The variable domain in full, with the rest retrieved from reference TRBV5-6 and TRBJ2-1, is DAGVTQSPTHLIKTRGQQVTLRCSPKSGHDTVSWYQQALGQGPQFIFQYYEEEERQRGNFPDRFSGHQFPNYSSELNVNALLLGDSALYLCASSLTVGGPPTNEQFFGPGTRLTVL.

This chain links TRBV10-3 with TRBJ2-1; 7 bases agree with TRBD2. The CDR3 is made up of 15 amino acids. The J segment lost 0 bases and the V segment lost 4 bases, leaving 3 bases of the junction unmatched. Germline V gene data show CDR1 as ENHRY and CDR2 as SYGVKD. The CDR3: CAISVTSASYNEQFF. CDR3 nucleotides: TGTGCCATCAGTGTAACTAGCGCCTCCTACAATGAGCAGTTCTTC.

This clone was seen just once. The chain employs TRBV4-3 and TRBJ2-3, with D unclear. The CDR3 contains 15 residues. The V end was cut by 4 bases, the J end by 0 bases, with 11 bases between. Germline V gene sequence: CDR1 LGHNA, CDR2 YSLEER. The CDR3 region is CASSLRMSSTDTQYF. DNA of the CDR3: TGCGCCAGCAGCCTCCGAATGTCTAGCACAGATACGCAGTATTTT.

V usage is TRBV7-3 and J usage is TRBJ1-1, with D perhaps matching TRBD1 (5 bases). V lost 5 bases and J lost 5, with 12 bases in between. Germline CDR1 and CDR2: SGHTA and FQGTGA. This CDR3 region has 13 residues. The CDR3 DNA sequence: TGTGCCAGCAGCCCCTCGGGGGGGACTGAAGCTTTCTTT. This encodes CASSPSGGTEAFF. The complete variable domain, with remaining parts taken from reference TRBV7-3 and TRBJ1-1, reads GAGVSQTPSNKVTEKGKYVELRCDPISGHTALYWYRQSLGQGPEFLIYFQGTGAADDSGLPNDRFFAVRPEGSVSTLKIQRTERGDSAVYLCASSPSGGTEAFFGQGTRLTVV.